Described below is a single T cell receptor (beta chain) sequence and its context. Per the original methods: Amplified reference gene primers provided the basis for estimating nucleated cell counts. This table comes from immunoSEQ multiplex PCR, and its TCRdb copy is limited to in-frame clones, with some not included. V and J calls and clone size come straight from that table; D and trimming were deduced from the DNA. The sample holds fewer than 150,000 clones; 75% to 90% are singletons and the top ten take more than 10%. Trimming removed 2 bases at V and 5 bases at J, with 6 bases between. Germline CDR1 and CDR2: MNHNS and SASEGT. The CDR3 covers 13 residues. This entry is derived from a study of blood T cell repertoires in COVID-19. Background on the study: PBMCs, B-cell-depleted T cells, or T cells were the source of the cDNA or gDNA that made up the material.

The genes are TRBV6-1 and TRBJ2-2; D is unresolved. The receptor was derived from a human donor in a cohort sampled during active COVID-19. The sample consisted of peripheral blood. The CDR3 protein is CASSELKTGELFF. The DNA of the CDR3 is TGTGCCAGCAGTGAATTAAAAACCGGGGAGCTGTTTTTT.